This T cell receptor (beta chain) originates from a study of vaccination effects on CD4 cells after COVID-19. Produced via immunoSEQ multiplex PCR; TCRdb's table is partial and in-frame only. The data show 20,000 to 25,000 clones, with 60% to 80% seen just once and approximately 10% held by the top ten. Concerning this clone: What it binds is unknown.

The V end was cut by 7 bases, the J end by 7 bases, with 13 bases between. The CDR3 contains 13 residues. CDR1 and CDR2 (germline): LGHDT, YNNKEL (reference sequence). Before any sequencing was done, the ViraFEST assay used viral peptide pools to expand antigen-specific CD4+ T cells. The culture ran for nine to ten days, and then CD4+ T cells were isolated. Recipients of the vaccine had no prior SARS-CoV-2 infection and negative nucleocapsid antibodies. Material: CD4+ T cells from PBMCs cultured with HCoV-NL63 spike peptides, obtained before COVID-19 vaccination. V is TRBV3-1 (or the pseudogene TRBV3-2) and J is TRBJ2-2; maybe TRBD2 (6 bases). This TCR was sampled from a human donor who received a COVID-19 vaccine. This chain's CDR3 is CASNRGLVGELFF. CDR3 sequence (DNA): TGTGCCAGCAACCGGGGGTTGGTCGGGGAGCTGTTTTTT.